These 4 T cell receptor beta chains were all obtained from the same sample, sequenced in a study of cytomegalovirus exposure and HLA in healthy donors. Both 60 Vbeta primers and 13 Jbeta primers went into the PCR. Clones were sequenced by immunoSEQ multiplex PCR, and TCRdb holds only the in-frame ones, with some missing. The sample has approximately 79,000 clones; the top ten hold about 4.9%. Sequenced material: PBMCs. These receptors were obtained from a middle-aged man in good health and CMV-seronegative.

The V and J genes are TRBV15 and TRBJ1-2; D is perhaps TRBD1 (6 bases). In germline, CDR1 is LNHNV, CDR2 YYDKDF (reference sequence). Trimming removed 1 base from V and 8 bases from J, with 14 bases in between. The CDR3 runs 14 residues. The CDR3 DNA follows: TGTGCCACCAGCAGAGCGGACAGCCGTCAGGGCTACACCTTC. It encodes CATSRADSRQGYTF.

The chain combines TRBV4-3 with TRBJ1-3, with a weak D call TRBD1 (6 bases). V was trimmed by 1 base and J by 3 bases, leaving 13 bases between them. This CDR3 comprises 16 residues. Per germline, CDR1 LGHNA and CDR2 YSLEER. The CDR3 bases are TGCGCCAGCAGCCAAGTTCTCGGACAGAGTGGAAACACCATATATTTT. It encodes CASSQVLGQSGNTIYF.

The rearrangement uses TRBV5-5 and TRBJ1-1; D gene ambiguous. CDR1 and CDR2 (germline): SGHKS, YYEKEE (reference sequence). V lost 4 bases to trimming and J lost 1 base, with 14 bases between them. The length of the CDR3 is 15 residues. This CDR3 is CASSPVLRPNTEAFF. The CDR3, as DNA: TGTGCCAGCAGCCCCGTCCTGAGGCCGAACACTGAAGCTTTCTTT.

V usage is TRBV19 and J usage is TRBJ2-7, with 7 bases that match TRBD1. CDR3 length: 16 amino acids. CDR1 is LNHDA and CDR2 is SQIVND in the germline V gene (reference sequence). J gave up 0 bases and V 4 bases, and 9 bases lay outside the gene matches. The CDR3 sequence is CASSTIGQASSYEQYF. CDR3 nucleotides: TGTGCCAGTAGTACCATAGGACAGGCCAGCTCCTACGAGCAGTACTTC.